Presented here are 7 T cell receptor beta chains from one specimen sequenced in a study of T cells in Graves' hyperthyroidism and ophthalmopathy. TCR beta CDR3 regions were amplified from RNA transcripts. First-round RT-PCR targeting the TCR CDR3 was performed with the HTBI primer set. A single record per CDR3 protein comes from TCRdb applying MiXCR to the multiplex PCR reads. The sample has 490,000 or so distinct CDR3 sequences; 40% to 50% are singletons. The sequenced sample consisted of peripheral blood or thyroid tissue (not recorded which). Receptors originate from an adult woman with Graves' disease, either hyperthyroidism or ophthalmopathy (not recorded which).

This clonotype appeared once. This sequence joins TRBV2 and TRBJ2-5, with TRBD1 matching over 12 bases. Germline values: CDR1 SNHLY, CDR2 FYNNEI. This CDR3 comprises 17 residues. V trimming: 5 bases; J trimming: 4 bases; junction bases outside the gene matches: 11. CDR3 sequence: CASSLAWDRGLRETQYF. CDR3 nucleotides: TGTGCCAGCAGTTTAGCCTGGGACAGGGGGCTTCGAGAGACCCAGTACTTC. The full variable domain, with the rest looked up from reference TRBV2 and TRBJ2-5, is EPEVTQTPSHQVTQMGQEVILRCVPISNHLYFYWYRQILGQKVEFLVSFYNNEISEKSEIFDDQFSVERPDGSNFTLKIRSTKLEDSAMYFCASSLAWDRGLRETQYFGPGTRLLVL.

V and J are TRBV24-1 and TRBJ2-5, with 13 nucleotides matching TRBD2. Germline V lookup: CDR1 KGHDR, CDR2 SFDVKD. This CDR3 comprises 16 residues. V lost 3 bases, J lost 5 bases, and 5 bases stayed unmatched. CDR3 nucleotide sequence: TGTGCCACCAGTGATGCAACTAGCGGGAGGGTGGAGACCCAGTACTTC. Its protein product is CATSDATSGRVETQYF.

This chain connects TRBV10-2 to TRBJ2-6; 9 bases are shared with TRBD1. The CDR3 length is 17 residues. After removal of 6 bases from V and 2 bases from J, the junction contained 8 bases not matched to a gene. CDR1 is WSHSY, CDR2 SAAADI, per germline. CDR3 sequence: CASSGQGWDTGANVLTF. Written as DNA, the CDR3 is TGCGCCAGCAGCGGACAGGGGTGGGACACTGGGGCCAACGTCCTGACTTTC.

This clonotype showed up many times. The CDR3 nucleotides read TGCAGTGCCGCGGGACTGCTCCCGGACGAGCAGTACTTC. Protein sequence: CSAAGLLPDEQYF. The genes are TRBV20-1 and TRBJ2-7; D possibly corresponds to TRBD2 (6 bases). This CDR3 spans 13 amino acids. The V end was cut by 6 bases, the J end by 5 bases, with 17 bases between. CDR1 DFQATT and CDR2 SNEGSKA come from the germline V gene (reference sequence).

This clonotype was seen repeatedly, ten times or more. A junction boundary mismatches the germline segment, possibly from a read error. The gene calls are TRBV5-1 and TRBJ2-2; maybe TRBD1 (5 bases). The CDR3 runs to 12 residues. Germline values: CDR1 SGHRS, CDR2 YFSETQ. CDR3 amino acids: CASSLGAGELFF. The CDR3 DNA sequence: TGTGCCAGCAGCTTAGGGGCCGGGGAGCTGTTTTTT.

This clonotype was seen ten or more times. This sequence joins TRBV24-1 and TRBJ1-2, with TRBD1 matching over 10 bases. Unmatched junction bases numbered 7, after V lost 0 bases and J lost 13 bases. CDR1 KGHDR and CDR2 SFDVKD come from the germline V gene. CDR3 length: 14 amino acids. In DNA form, the CDR3 reads TGTGCCACCAGTGATTTGCAAATGGACAGGGGGTTCACCTTC. Its protein is CATSDLQMDRGFTF.

V is TRBV10-3 and J is TRBJ1-1, with 8 nucleotides matching TRBD1. After removal of 6 bases from V and 4 bases from J, the junction contained 13 bases not matched to a gene. Germline CDR1 reads ENHRY; CDR2 reads SYGVKD. The CDR3 is 16 amino acids. The CDR3 protein is CAIRGGQGGESTEAFF. The DNA of the CDR3 is TGTGCCATCAGGGGAGGACAGGGTGGGGAGAGCACTGAAGCTTTCTTT.